This T cell receptor beta chain was sequenced in a study of type 1 regulatory T cells. Study summary: T-allo10 is a Tr1-enriched, alloantigen-specific CD4 T cell product made in vitro. General observations from the study: Type 1 regulatory T cells had a more restricted TCR repertoire than non-type 1 regulatory T cells.

TCRdb processed the reads anew with MiXCR; each CDR3 protein has one entry. The repertoire holds 65,000 to 80,000 distinct CDR3 sequences, with under 25% as singletons. Details on this clonotype: Antigen: not known.

The receptor's source is a human donor in good health. The sample was cultured type 1 regulatory T (Tr1) cells, either the whole culture or a sorted fraction (not recorded which).

The CDR3 region has the DNA TGCGCCAGCGCCAACGGACTCATTACGCGCACCGGGGAGCTGTTTTTT. It is translated as CASANGLITRTGELFF. The rearrangement joins TRBV10-2 to TRBJ2-2; D might be TRBD2 (5 bases). The length of the CDR3 is 16 residues. Trimming pared 8 bases from V and 4 bases from J, leaving 20 bases between. Germline CDR1 and CDR2: WSHSY and SAAADI.